These 20 T cell receptor beta chains were sequenced from one sample in a study of T cell responses to AZD1222 COVID-19 vaccine. Method: immunoSEQ multiplex PCR; TCRdb's copy keeps in-frame clones and lacks some. The sample records about 69,000 clones, 80% being singletons. Sequenced material: peripheral blood, taken 28 days after the second AZD1222 dose. The receptors shown here come from an adult who received the AZD1222 COVID-19 vaccine.

The chain couples TRBV3-1 (or the pseudogene TRBV3-2) to TRBJ2-7; no firm D call. This CDR3 contains 12 residues. The ends were cut back, 1 base at V and 6 bases at J, with 7 bases in the middle. Germline loops: CDR1 LGHDT, CDR2 YNNKEL (reference sequence). The CDR3 coding sequence is TGTGCCAGCAGCCAAGGTAGAGTCGAGCAGTACTTC. It codes for CASSQGRVEQYF.

The V and J genes are TRBV2 and TRBJ2-2; weak D call: TRBD1 (6 bases). Germline CDR1 reads SNHLY; CDR2 reads FYNNEI. The ends were cut back, 8 bases at V and 3 bases at J, with 13 bases in the middle. This CDR3 has 14 amino acids. DNA of the CDR3: TGTGCCAGCGACTGGCAGGGGTACACCGGGGAGCTGTTTTTT. It translates to CASDWQGYTGELFF.

This clone has only one observation. The chain joins TRBV7-2 to TRBJ1-1, with D maybe TRBD1 (5 bases). Trimming took off 4 bases at V and 5 bases at J, with 11 bases between the two ends. The CDR3 is made up of 13 amino acids. Germline assignment: CDR1 SGHTA and CDR2 FQGNSA. As DNA, the CDR3 is TGTGCCAGCAGCTCCCCCGACAGTACTGAAGCTTTCTTT. Translated, it gives CASSSPDSTEAFF.

The chain couples TRBV9 to TRBJ2-1, with 8 bases lining up with TRBD1. Germline CDR1 SGDLS, CDR2 YYNGEE. This CDR3 is built from 15 residues. V shed 4 bases and J 4 bases; nucleotides not matched to a gene: 7. The CDR3 DNA reads TGTGCCAGCAGCTTGGGGACAGGCTCATACAATGAGCAGTTCTTC. Protein product: CASSLGTGSYNEQFF.

The rearrangement links TRBV6-2 or TRBV6-3 to TRBJ2-3; the D call may be TRBD1 or TRBD2 (5 bases each). The CDR3 extends over 16 amino acids. CDR1 is MNHEY and CDR2 is SVGEGT in the germline V gene. Trimming removed 2 bases at V and 2 bases at J, with 14 bases between. CDR3: CASSYPPWGNTDTQYF. CDR3 DNA: TGTGCCAGCAGTTACCCACCTTGGGGGAACACAGATACGCAGTATTTT.

This chain uses TRBV5-1 with TRBJ2-6; D not resolved. CDR3 length equals 15 residues. Germline V gives CDR1 SGHRS, CDR2 YFSETQ. With 6 bases removed from V and 0 bases from J, the gap between germline ends came to 10 bases. CDR3 nucleotides: TGCGCCAGCACCAAAATTGGCTCTGGGGCCAACGTCCTGACTTTC. This translates into CASTKIGSGANVLTF.

This clone was detected only a few times. The V and J genes are TRBV2 and TRBJ1-2; D remains ambiguous. This CDR3 region has 14 residues. Trimming left V 3 bases short and J 4 bases short, with 12 bases between. The germline CDR1 and CDR2 sequences are SNHLY and FYNNEI. Written as DNA, the CDR3 is TGTGCCAGCAGTGAGGGGATACAGCTCTATGGCTACACCTTC. Amino acids: CASSEGIQLYGYTF.

The CDR3 DNA reads as TGTGCCAGCGCGGGGGCAGGAGGCTATGGCTACACCTTC. Its protein is CASAGAGGYGYTF. The chain links TRBV5-5 to TRBJ1-2; maybe TRBD1 (6 bases). The CDR3 is made up of 13 amino acids. Trimming cost V 7 bases and J 4 bases, with 14 bases left between them. Germline CDR1 and CDR2: SGHKS and YYEKEE (reference sequence).

This chain joins TRBV28 and TRBJ2-6, with D unclear. Germline CDR1 reads MDHEN; CDR2 reads SYDVKM. V was cut by 8 bases and J by 4 bases, with 9 bases left in between. The CDR3 length is 13 residues. The CDR3 reads CASSDNGANVLTF. The CDR3 DNA reads as TGTGCCAGCTCAGACAACGGGGCCAACGTCCTGACTTTC.

This clone was counted once. This chain's CDR3 is CASSPREERGGYEQYF. The CDR3 bases are TGTGCCAGCAGCCCGAGGGAAGAGCGGGGGGGCTACGAGCAGTACTTC. The chain uses TRBV13 and TRBJ2-7; 10 bases agree with TRBD2. CDR1 and CDR2 (germline): PRHDT, FYEKMQ (reference sequence). V was pared by 5 bases and J by 3 bases, with 10 bases of the junction left unmatched. The CDR3 loop spans 16 amino acids.

The chain links TRBV11-3 to TRBJ2-1; D is ambiguous. V gave up 0 bases and J gave up 4 bases, with 7 bases separating them. The CDR3 loop spans 14 amino acids. Per germline, CDR1 SGHNT and CDR2 YENEEA. In DNA, the CDR3 is TGTGCCAGCAGCTTAGATGCGGTATACAATGAGCAGTTCTTC. As protein: CASSLDAVYNEQFF.

The rearrangement uses TRBV29-1 and TRBJ2-7; 9 bases match TRBD2. CDR3 length equals 13 residues. In germline, CDR1 is SQVTM, CDR2 ANQGSEA. V dropped 4 bases and J dropped 1; count of bases not matched to a gene: 2. The CDR3 here is CSVGLAGSYEQYF. DNA for the CDR3: TGCAGCGTTGGGCTAGCGGGATCCTACGAGCAGTACTTC.

This clone was seen a handful of times. This same CDR3 is encoded by further DNA sequences in the sample. The chain's CDR3 is CASSQAGDRGNEKLFF. CDR3 nucleotide sequence: TGCGCCAGCAGCCAAGCAGGAGACAGGGGGAATGAAAAACTGTTTTTT. The chain is built from TRBV4-3 and TRBJ1-4; the match to TRBD1 covers 9 bases. Germline CDR1 is LGHNA and CDR2 is YSLEER. The ends lost 1 base at V and 5 bases at J; junction bases unmatched: 5. There are 16 residues in the CDR3.

Here the CDR3 reads CSADDRGSQETQYF. CDR3 bases: TGCAGCGCGGACGACAGGGGGAGCCAAGAGACCCAGTACTTC. The V and J genes are TRBV29-1 and TRBJ2-5, with 9 bases matching TRBD1. J lost 1 base, V lost 7 bases, and 7 bases had no gene match. The germline CDR1 and CDR2 sequences are SQVTM and ANQGSEA. The CDR3 contains 14 residues.

The chain is built from TRBV5-4 and TRBJ2-2; 11 nucleotides match TRBD1. Germline V gene data show CDR1 as SGHNT and CDR2 as YYREEE (reference sequence). Losses at the gene ends were 4 bases for V and 2 bases for J; bases not matched to a gene: 7. CDR3 size: 17 residues. CDR3 loop: CASSPGTGGFNTGELFF. In nucleotides, the CDR3 is TGTGCCAGCAGCCCCGGGACAGGGGGATTTAACACCGGGGAGCTGTTTTTT.

The CDR3 reads CASSPGEGYTF. The CDR3 bases are TGTGCCAGCTCACCAGGTGAAGGCTACACCTTC. V usage is TRBV18 and J usage is TRBJ1-2, with no clear D. The germline V and J ends were trimmed by 2 bases and 8 bases, with 6 bases remaining between them. This CDR3 has 11 residues. Per the germline V gene, CDR1 is KGHSH and CDR2 is LQKENI.

The rearrangement joins TRBV19 to TRBJ1-4; D remains unclear. Between the trimmed V and J ends, which lost 10 bases and 7 bases, there was a span of 13 bases. CDR1 and CDR2 (germline): LNHDA, SQIVND (reference sequence). CDR3 size: 12 residues. The CDR3 region is CATLAPGEKLFF. In nucleotides, the CDR3 is TGTGCCACGCTAGCCCCCGGTGAAAAACTGTTTTTT.

The genes are TRBV11-2 and TRBJ2-2; unclear D gene. With 0 bases removed from V and 3 bases from J, the gap between germline ends came to 8 bases. The CDR3 spans 15 residues. Germline CDR1 SGHAT, CDR2 FQNNGV. CDR3 sequence: CASSLEGYHTGELFF. The DNA for the CDR3 is TGTGCCAGCAGCTTAGAGGGGTATCACACCGGGGAGCTGTTTTTT.

The table lists this clone with a count of one. This chain joins TRBV2 and TRBJ1-6; TRBD1 is a possible D gene (5 bases). Germline V gives CDR1 SNHLY, CDR2 FYNNEI. This CDR3 region has 15 residues. Trimming stripped 7 bases from V and 4 bases from J, with 14 bases between. Here the CDR3 DNA reads TGTGCCAGCACTCCGGGACCAAAATATAATTCACCCCTCCACTTT. It is translated as CASTPGPKYNSPLHF.

The chain recombines TRBV15 with TRBJ1-5, with D possibly matching TRBD1 (5 bases). The CDR3 has 19 residues. With 0 bases removed from V and 4 bases from J, the gap between germline ends came to 22 bases. Looked up from germline, CDR1 is LNHNV and CDR2 is YYDKDF (reference sequence). DNA for the CDR3: TGTGCCACCAGCAGAGATCTGGACATCCTACGGGGAGCGAATCAGCCCCAGCATTTT. Its translation is CATSRDLDILRGANQPQHF.